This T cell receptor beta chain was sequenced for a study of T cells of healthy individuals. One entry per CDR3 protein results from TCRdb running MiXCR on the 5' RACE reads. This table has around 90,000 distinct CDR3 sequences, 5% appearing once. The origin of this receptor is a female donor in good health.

Here the CDR3 reads CASSFLGTPAYEQYF. CDR3 coding DNA: TGTGCCAGCAGCTTCCTGGGGACGCCGGCCTACGAGCAGTACTTC. The V call is TRBV7-2, the J call TRBJ2-7; D is possibly TRBD1 or TRBD2 (5 bases each). CDR1 is SGHTA and CDR2 is FQGNSA in the germline V gene. The CDR3 loop spans 15 amino acids. The ends were cut back, 3 bases at V and 2 bases at J, with 14 bases in the middle.